These 17 T cell receptor beta chains share one sample of origin, sequenced in a study of blood T cells in healthy people across ages. The use of a sample-barcoded 5' primer and a J-beta primer mix characterized a second PCR of 7 to 11 cycles. TCRdb reprocessed the 5' RACE reads via MiXCR and lists one record per CDR3 protein. The profile shows 1,500,000 or so distinct CDR3 sequences, approximately 63% of them singletons. Sequencing was done on a sample of blood. The receptor source for this set is a man between 18 and 35 years old in good health.

This chain connects TRBV29-1 to TRBJ1-1; D might be TRBD1 (5 bases). V dropped 5 bases and J dropped 11 bases, with 12 bases sitting between them. The V gene's germline CDR1 is SQVTM and CDR2 ANQGSEA. The CDR3 totals 10 residues. Written as DNA, the CDR3 is TGCAGCGTTCTTCTAGGGGTGGCTTTCTTT. Translation gives CSVLLGVAFF.

V gene TRBV5-1 combines with J gene TRBJ1-1; 7 bases are shared with TRBD1. CDR1 SGHRS and CDR2 YFSETQ come from the germline V gene. V gave up 4 bases and J gave up 1 base; unmatched junction bases: 1. The CDR3 is 13 residues long. The chain's CDR3 is CASSGQANTEAFF. CDR3 sequence (DNA): TGCGCCAGCAGCGGACAGGCGAACACTGAAGCTTTCTTT. Based on the CDR3 plus reference TRBV5-1 and TRBJ1-1, the full variable domain is KAGVTQTPRYLIKTRGQQVTLSCSPISGHRSVSWYQQTPGQGLQFLFEYFSETQRNKGNFPGRFSGRQFSNSRSEMNVSTLELGDSALYLCASSGQANTEAFFGQGTRLTVV.

CDR3 in amino acids: CASSPRPLTGTYQETQFF. The CDR3 DNA sequence: TGTGCCAGCAGTCCCCGTCCCCTGACAGGAACGTACCAAGAGACCCAGTTCTTC. This chain links TRBV6-1 with TRBJ2-5; maybe TRBD1 (6 bases). The closer fit of TRBJ2-1 to the DNA end suggests the J call may be wrong. Germline CDR1 MNHNS, CDR2 SASEGT. This CDR3 spans 18 amino acids.

This chain links TRBV13 with TRBJ1-6, with 10 bases that match TRBD1. Germline values: CDR1 PRHDT, CDR2 FYEKMQ (reference sequence). V lost 5 bases to trimming and J lost 9 bases; unmatched junction nucleotides: 4. There are 14 residues in the CDR3. In DNA, the CDR3 is TGTGCCAGCAGCAATCGGGACAGGGGTTCACCCCTCCACTTT. It translates to CASSNRDRGSPLHF.

This clonotype was observed once. This sequence joins TRBV6-2 or TRBV6-3 and TRBJ1-6; D call uncertain. In germline, CDR1 is MNHEY, CDR2 SVGEGT. V lost 0 bases and J 10 bases, leaving 16 bases between the germline ends. CDR3 size: 16 residues. The CDR3 protein is CASSYSPQRAASPLHF. The CDR3 DNA reads as TGTGCCAGCAGTTACTCGCCGCAGCGGGCGGCGTCACCCCTCCACTTT.

The rearrangement links TRBV5-1 to TRBJ2-3; TRBD1 matches 11 bases. This CDR3 is built from 16 residues. The V gene end was trimmed by 5 bases and the J gene end by 3 bases; junction bases not matched to a gene: 8. CDR1 is SGHRS and CDR2 is YFSETQ in the germline V gene. CDR3 amino acids: CASRSQGTGGTDTQYF. In DNA, the CDR3 is TGCGCCAGCAGGTCGCAGGGGACAGGGGGGACAGATACGCAGTATTTT. Drawing the rest from reference TRBV5-1 and TRBJ2-3, the complete variable domain is KAGVTQTPRYLIKTRGQQVTLSCSPISGHRSVSWYQQTPGQGLQFLFEYFSETQRNKGNFPGRFSGRQFSNSRSEMNVSTLELGDSALYLCASRSQGTGGTDTQYFGPGTRLTVL.

This clonotype came up a few times. The V gene is TRBV5-1, the J gene TRBJ2-5, with D possibly matching TRBD1 (5 bases). Germline loops: CDR1 SGHRS, CDR2 YFSETQ. This CDR3 contains 15 residues. V dropped 2 bases and J dropped 5 bases, with 16 bases sitting between them. The CDR3 sequence: CASSLGDSGEETQYF. CDR3 in DNA: TGCGCCAGCAGCTTAGGGGATTCGGGTGAGGAGACCCAGTACTTC.

V gene TRBV29-1 combines with J gene TRBJ1-5; D is unclear. V dropped 4 bases and J dropped 1 base, with 8 bases sitting between them. Germline V gene lookup returns CDR1 SQVTM and CDR2 ANQGSEA. The CDR3 covers 13 residues. CDR3 protein: CSVASGSNQPQHF. CDR3 DNA sequence: TGCAGCGTTGCTTCGGGAAGCAATCAGCCCCAGCATTTT.

The rearrangement joins TRBV2 to TRBJ2-5; D gene unclear. The CDR3 totals 12 residues. CDR1 is SNHLY, CDR2 FYNNEI, per germline. Between the trimmed V and J ends, which lost 6 bases and 11 bases, there was a span of 16 bases. CDR3 coding DNA: TGTGCCAGCAGCCAGATATCCTACGGGCAGTACTTC. It translates to CASSQISYGQYF.

The chain combines TRBV7-9 with TRBJ1-2; D call uncertain. This CDR3 comprises 13 residues. The V end was cut by 0 bases, the J end by 6 bases, with 8 bases between. Germline CDR1 reads SEHNR; CDR2 reads FQNEAQ (reference sequence). The CDR3 here is CASSLAHEDGYTF. The CDR3 nucleotides read TGTGCCAGCAGCTTAGCGCACGAGGATGGCTACACCTTC.

This clonotype was observed a few times. The chain recombines TRBV27 with TRBJ2-1; TRBD1 aligns across 10 bases. This CDR3 is 18 amino acids long. V shed 8 bases, J shed 4 bases, and the junction held 17 bases outside the gene matches. In germline, CDR1 is MNHEY, CDR2 SMNVEV (reference sequence). The CDR3 nucleotides read TGTGCCAGCGGACGAACTCCTGCCGGGACAGGGGAGTACAATGAGCAGTTCTTC. Translated, it gives CASGRTPAGTGEYNEQFF.

The rearrangement joins TRBV28 to TRBJ2-7, with TRBD1 as a possible D gene (7 bases). Trimming left V 6 bases short and J 7 bases short, with 19 bases between. The CDR3 has 14 amino acids. In germline, CDR1 is MDHEN, CDR2 SYDVKM. The CDR3 here is CASSPGGRNNEQYF. As DNA, the CDR3 is TGTGCCAGCAGCCCAGGGGGGCGAAACAATGAGCAGTACTTC.

This clonotype was found many times. This chain joins TRBV20-1 and TRBJ2-7, with 13 bases aligning to TRBD2. V was clipped by 1 base and J by 6 bases; unmatched bases: 3. The CDR3 loop spans 14 amino acids. The germline V gene has CDR1 DFQATT and CDR2 SNEGSKA (reference sequence). CDR3 coding DNA: TGCAGTGCTAGAGGAAGACTAGCGGGGGGCGAGCAGTACTTC. Amino acids: CSARGRLAGGEQYF.

This chain connects TRBV2 to TRBJ2-5, with 7 bases lining up with TRBD2. Germline lookup yields CDR1 SNHLY and CDR2 FYNNEI. J lost 11 bases, V lost 6 bases, and 24 bases had no gene match. This CDR3 contains 17 residues. The CDR3 here is CASRGPGGSGAYNEQYF. CDR3 in DNA: TGTGCCAGCAGAGGACCCGGGGGGAGCGGGGCCTACAATGAGCAGTACTTC.

This chain joins TRBV6-2 or TRBV6-3 and TRBJ1-5; TRBD1 aligns across 7 bases. The V segment lost 5 bases and the J segment 5 bases; nucleotides outside the gene matches: 15. The CDR3 length is 17 residues. From germline, CDR1 is MNHEY and CDR2 SVGEGT. The CDR3 loop is CASSPQTGIPNDQPQHF. The CDR3 nucleotides read TGTGCCAGCAGTCCCCAGACAGGGATCCCCAACGATCAGCCCCAGCATTTT.

The chain couples TRBV28 to TRBJ2-3; D is perhaps TRBD1 (6 bases). The CDR3 is made up of 15 amino acids. V lost 8 bases and J 4 bases, leaving 19 bases between the germline ends. CDR1 MDHEN and CDR2 SYDVKM come from the germline V gene. The DNA of the CDR3 is TGTGCCAGCGGGGGCGGTGAGGGATCCGCAGATACGCAGTATTTT. This codes for CASGGGEGSADTQYF.

The chain links TRBV7-8 to TRBJ2-7, with a tentative D call TRBD2 (5 bases). This CDR3 contains 14 residues. Germline CDR1 and CDR2: SGHVS and FQNEAQ. Trimming shortened V by 6 bases and J by 0 bases, and 12 bases separated the two germline ends. This CDR3 is CASSPVGISYEQYF. The CDR3, as DNA: TGTGCCAGCAGTCCGGTCGGGATCTCCTACGAGCAGTACTTC. The variable domain in full, completed from reference TRBV7-8 and TRBJ2-7, reads GAGVSQSPRYKVAKRGQDVALRCDPISGHVSLFWYQQALGQGPEFLTYFQNEAQLDKSGLPSDRFFAERPEGSVSTLKIQRTQQEDSAVYLCASSPVGISYEQYFGPGTRLTVT.